Following are 4 T cell receptor beta chains from one sample sequenced in a study of T cells in Graves' hyperthyroidism and ophthalmopathy. Amplified TCR beta CDR3 regions derived from RNA transcripts. The TCR CDR3 first-round RT-PCR relied on the HTBI primer set. MiXCR was run by TCRdb on the multiplex PCR reads, yielding one entry per CDR3 protein. The data show about 200,000 distinct CDR3 sequences, around a sixth seen once. Material for sequencing was blood. These receptor sequences come from a woman in her forties or fifties with Graves' hyperthyroidism.

This clonotype was counted ten times or more. The J gene is TRBJ2-2, the V gene TRBV6-5, with D possibly matching TRBD2 (6 bases). This CDR3 is built from 17 residues. The germline gives CDR1 MNHEY, CDR2 SVGAGI. Trimming took off 2 bases at V and 2 bases at J, with 15 bases between the two ends. The CDR3 spells CASSYPTGGANTGELFF. In nucleotides, the CDR3 is TGTGCCAGCAGTTACCCGACCGGCGGGGCTAACACCGGGGAGCTGTTTTTT.

This clonotype has a count of ten or more. The chain combines TRBV19 with TRBJ1-5; weak D call: TRBD1 (5 bases). This CDR3 contains 15 residues. CDR1 is LNHDA and CDR2 is SQIVND in the germline V gene (reference sequence). The V and J ends lost 5 bases and 3 bases respectively, with 14 bases between them. CDR3 amino acids: CASSDQWGVNQPQHF. The CDR3 DNA reads as TGTGCCAGTAGTGACCAGTGGGGCGTCAATCAGCCCCAGCATTTT. Combining the CDR3 with reference TRBV19 and TRBJ1-5 gives the whole variable domain DGGITQSPKYLFRKEGQNVTLSCEQNLNHDAMYWYRQDPGQGLRLIYYSQIVNDFQKGDIAEGYSVSREKKESFPLTVTSAQKNPTAFYLCASSDQWGVNQPQHFGDGTRLSIL.

The V call is TRBV5-1, the J call TRBJ2-7; D unresolved. Germline-derived CDR1 and CDR2 are SGHRS and YFSETQ. The CDR3 contains 12 residues. With 5 bases removed from V and 5 bases from J, the gap between germline ends came to 11 bases. DNA of the CDR3: TGCGCCAGCAGGAACGAACCTCACGAGCAGTACTTC. Amino acids: CASRNEPHEQYF.

Here the CDR3 reads CASSWGTGVQETQYF. For the CDR3, the DNA is TGTGCCAGCAGCTGGGGGACCGGGGTCCAAGAGACCCAGTACTTC. The V call is TRBV7-9, the J call TRBJ2-5, with D tentatively TRBD1 or TRBD2 (5 bases each). This CDR3 has 15 amino acids. CDR1 SEHNR and CDR2 FQNEAQ come from the germline V gene (reference sequence). V lost 4 bases to trimming and J lost 1 base, with 13 bases between them.